This T cell receptor beta chain was identified during a study of blood T cell repertoires in COVID-19. As for the study in general: COVID-19 samples collected from the United States, Italy and Spain covered acute and convalescent phases. T cells, B-cell-depleted T cells, or PBMCs provided the cDNA or gDNA that served as material.

Original handling: Estimates of nucleated cell counts were drawn from the amplification of reference gene primers. TCRdb keeps only in-frame clones here, not all; method: immunoSEQ multiplex PCR. The V and J calls and clone size come from that table; D and trimming were worked out from the DNA. The data contain 150,000 to 200,000 clones, about 90% of them seen just once; the ten biggest clones take up nearly 5%. The germline gives CDR1 LGHDT, CDR2 YNNKEL (reference sequence). Trimming pared 2 bases from V and 0 bases from J, leaving 14 bases between. The CDR3 loop spans 16 amino acids. While infection was still active, Seattle patients were enrolled and then followed longitudinally.

V usage is TRBV3-1 (or the pseudogene TRBV3-2) and J usage is TRBJ2-7; maybe TRBD2 (5 bases). The sample was peripheral blood. The TCR comes from a man aged 30-40 years with COVID-19, enrolled during active disease. The chain's CDR3 is CASSQRSGESSYEQYF. CDR3 sequence (DNA): TGTGCCAGCAGCCAACGATCCGGGGAAAGCTCCTACGAGCAGTACTTC.